These 16 T cell receptor beta chains share one sample of origin, sequenced in a study of blood T cells in healthy people across ages. Combining a sample-barcoded 5' primer with a J-beta primer mix, a second PCR ran for roughly 6 to 12 cycles. TCRdb independently ran MiXCR on the 5' RACE reads; one entry per CDR3 protein. The sample carries approximately 730,000 distinct CDR3 sequences, about 55% recorded once. The specimen was blood. Receptor source: a man at least 80 years old in good health.

The chain joins TRBV5-1 to TRBJ1-4; D gene uncertain. From germline, CDR1 is SGHRS and CDR2 YFSETQ. Deletions cut 3 bases from V and 3 bases from J, with 12 bases between. This CDR3 region has 15 residues. The CDR3 region has the DNA TGCGCCAGCAGCTCAAACAGCAACTCTAATGAAAAACTGTTTTTT. Translated, it gives CASSSNSNSNEKLFF. The whole variable domain, remainder taken from reference TRBV5-1 and TRBJ1-4, is KAGVTQTPRYLIKTRGQQVTLSCSPISGHRSVSWYQQTPGQGLQFLFEYFSETQRNKGNFPGRFSGRQFSNSRSEMNVSTLELGDSALYLCASSSNSNSNEKLFFGSGTQLSVL.

The V gene is TRBV28, the J gene TRBJ2-2; possible D gene TRBD1, 6 bases. This CDR3 is 15 amino acids long. Trimming cost V 6 bases and J 3 bases, with 14 bases left between them. CDR1 is MDHEN and CDR2 is SYDVKM in the germline V gene. CDR3 protein: CASSPTGKHTGELFF. In DNA, the CDR3 is TGTGCCAGCAGCCCTACAGGGAAGCACACCGGGGAGCTGTTTTTT.

The chain uses TRBV7-9 and TRBJ2-1; a possible D gene is TRBD2 (5 bases). V was pared by 0 bases and J by 8 bases, with 11 bases between. Germline CDR1 and CDR2: SEHNR and FQNEAQ (reference sequence). The CDR3 has 14 residues. The CDR3 nucleotides read TGTGCCAGCAGCTTAGCCACTAGTTTCGATGAGCAGTTCTTC. Amino acids: CASSLATSFDEQFF. The full variable domain, rest sourced from reference TRBV7-9 and TRBJ2-1, is DTGVSQNPRHKITKRGQNVTFRCDPISEHNRLYWYRQTLGQGPEFLTYFQNEAQLEKSRLLSDRFSAERPKGSFSTLEIQRTEQGDSAMYLCASSLATSFDEQFFGPGTRLTVL.

The gene calls are TRBV20-1 and TRBJ2-4; 9 bases are shared with TRBD2. Germline CDR1 reads DFQATT; CDR2 reads SNEGSKA (reference sequence). This CDR3 is 17 amino acids long. The V segment lost 3 bases and the J segment 1 base; nucleotides outside the gene matches: 10. The CDR3 loop is CSASSGRGSVAKNIQYF. The CDR3 DNA reads as TGCAGTGCTAGTAGCGGGAGAGGGAGTGTTGCCAAAAACATTCAGTACTTC.

This clonotype occurred a few times. V usage is TRBV25-1 and J usage is TRBJ1-6, with 11 bases aligning to TRBD1. V shed 5 bases and J 3 bases; nucleotides not matched to a gene: 6. Germline V gene data show CDR1 as MGHDK and CDR2 as SYGVNS. CDR3 length equals 17 residues. The CDR3 DNA is TGTGCCAGCAGTAAAGGACAGGGGGCGTTCTATAATTCACCCCTCCACTTT. Protein sequence: CASSKGQGAFYNSPLHF.

This clonotype has more than one count but fewer than ten. The chain is built from TRBV20-1 and TRBJ2-7, with 9 bases fitting TRBD2. Germline V gene lookup returns CDR1 DFQATT and CDR2 SNEGSKA (reference sequence). The CDR3 is 14 amino acids. Unmatched junction bases numbered 6, after V lost 2 bases and J lost 4 bases. The CDR3 DNA is TGCAGTGCTAGACCGGCTAGCGGGACATACGAGCAGTACTTC. Protein product: CSARPASGTYEQYF.

The CDR3 DNA is TGTGCCACCAGTGATCCAGGGACTACCGTGGGTGAGCAGTTCTTC. Its protein is CATSDPGTTVGEQFF. The genes are TRBV24-1 and TRBJ2-1, with 7 nucleotides matching TRBD2. Losses at the gene ends were 3 bases for V and 9 bases for J; bases not matched to a gene: 10. CDR1 KGHDR and CDR2 SFDVKD come from the germline V gene. There are 15 residues in the CDR3.

V gene TRBV5-1 combines with J gene TRBJ2-7; TRBD1 matches at 10 bases. The CDR3 runs 15 residues. V dropped 4 bases and J dropped 4; count of bases not matched to a gene: 8. Germline V gene lookup returns CDR1 SGHRS and CDR2 YFSETQ. CDR3 sequence: CASSTGTGVLYEQYF. In nucleotides, the CDR3 is TGCGCCAGCAGCACCGGGACAGGGGTTTTATACGAGCAGTACTTC. Variable domain in full (rest from reference TRBV5-1 and TRBJ2-7): KAGVTQTPRYLIKTRGQQVTLSCSPISGHRSVSWYQQTPGQGLQFLFEYFSETQRNKGNFPGRFSGRQFSNSRSEMNVSTLELGDSALYLCASSTGTGVLYEQYFGPGTRLTVT.

Here the CDR3 DNA reads TGTGCCAGCAGCTTATCCGGAATGAACACTGAAGCTTTCTTT. This sequence encodes CASSLSGMNTEAFF. V and J are TRBV7-2 and TRBJ1-1; no definite D call. The germline CDR1 and CDR2 sequences are SGHTA and FQGNSA. V lost 2 bases and J lost 0, with 7 bases in between. The length of the CDR3 is 14 residues.

This clonotype was observed many times. This chain links TRBV6-2 or TRBV6-3 with TRBJ2-3, with D possibly matching TRBD1 (5 bases). V was shortened by 5 bases and J by 14 bases, with 26 bases between the two germline ends. The CDR3 is made up of 15 amino acids. The germline V gene has CDR1 MNHEY and CDR2 SVGEGT. The CDR3 DNA follows: TGTGCCAGCAGTAAGGGGTCGCTCAACCACAGATACGCGTATTTT. This encodes CASSKGSLNHRYAYF.

The chain has TRBV20-1 and TRBJ2-7, with TRBD2 identical over 14 bases. CDR3 length: 14 amino acids. CDR1 DFQATT and CDR2 SNEGSKA come from the germline V gene (reference sequence). The trim removed 4 bases at V and 6 bases at J, leaving 5 bases unmatched. For the CDR3, the DNA is TGCAGTGCTACCGGGACTAGCGGGAGTGGCGAGCAGTACTTC. Protein sequence: CSATGTSGSGEQYF.

The rearrangement joins TRBV4-1 to TRBJ2-1; a weak D match, TRBD2 (7 bases). The CDR3 has 15 residues. The germline V and J ends were trimmed by 1 base and 7 bases, with 14 bases remaining between them. Germline values: CDR1 MGHRA, CDR2 YSYEKL. CDR3 residues: CASSQVGGAQNEQFF. The CDR3 nucleotides read TGCGCCAGCAGCCAAGTAGGGGGGGCCCAGAATGAGCAGTTCTTC.

Of note for this clonotype: This may be a read error, as it is one base from a much larger clone. This chain links TRBV7-2 with TRBJ2-7; the match to TRBD1 covers 9 bases. There are 15 residues in the CDR3. Germline V gene lookup returns CDR1 SGHTA and CDR2 FQGNSA. The CDR3 sequence is CANSFAGTGRTEQYF. The DNA for the CDR3 is TGTGCCAACAGCTTTGCCGGGACAGGGAGAACCGAGCAGTACTTC.

V gene TRBV28 combines with J gene TRBJ2-7, with D possibly being TRBD2 (6 bases). The closer fit of TRBJ2-5 to the DNA end suggests the J call may be wrong. Germline V gene sequence: CDR1 MDHEN, CDR2 SYDVKM. The length of the CDR3 is 16 residues. DNA of the CDR3: TGTGCCAGCAACGGGGGAGGACTCAATATCCGCGGGACCCAGTACTTC. Amino acid sequence: CASNGGGLNIRGTQYF.

V is TRBV12-5 and J is TRBJ1-2; 9 bases line up with TRBD1. The CDR3 runs 14 residues. With 7 bases clipped from V and 4 bases from J, the junction kept 7 bases outside the gene matches. From germline, CDR1 is LGHNT and CDR2 FRNRAP. The CDR3 bases are TGTGCTAGTGTTGGGGACAGGGAGAGCTATGGCTACACCTTC. Amino acid sequence: CASVGDRESYGYTF.

The rearrangement links TRBV27 to TRBJ2-7; TRBD2 matches at 7 bases. V shed 5 bases, J shed 4 bases, and the junction held 8 bases outside the gene matches. The CDR3 is 14 amino acids. CDR1 MNHEY and CDR2 SMNVEV come from the germline V gene (reference sequence). CDR3 bases: TGTGCCAGCAGTACCCGGGACTATCGGTACGAGCAGTACTTC. Encoded protein: CASSTRDYRYEQYF.